A selection of T cell receptor beta chains follows, all from one sample in a study of T cells in Graves' hyperthyroidism and ophthalmopathy. TCRdb reprocessed the multiplex PCR reads with MiXCR, giving one entry per CDR3 protein. The repertoire has about 590,000 distinct CDR3 sequences, approximately 15% of them found once; the top ten carry about 7%. Source material: blood. The receptors derive from a young woman with Graves' ophthalmopathy. Both conserved end residues are part of each CDR3. D genes are given only for firm matches. Clone size appears in some rows only: once, few, many, or a class for an expanded clone.

j_call: TRBJ1-1
clone_size: many
d_call: NA
v_call: TRBV5-6
cdr3_aa: CASSGDKQGAFF
cdr3_nt: TGTGCCAGCAGCGGTGACAAACAAGGAGCTTTCTTT

j_call: TRBJ2-3
clone_size: many
d_call: NA
v_call: TRBV6-2/TRBV6-3
cdr3_aa: CASSLHHREADTQYF
cdr3_nt: TGTGCCAGCAGTCTACACCACAGGGAGGCAGATACGCAGTATTTT

j_call: TRBJ2-5
clone_size: many
d_call: NA
v_call: TRBV24-1
cdr3_aa: CATSDLGAEETQYF
cdr3_nt: TGTGCCACCAGTGATTTGGGGGCAGAAGAGACCCAGTACTTC

j_call: TRBJ2-2
clone_size: NA
d_call: TRBD1
v_call: TRBV28
cdr3_aa: CASSDYSGTDNSALFF
cdr3_nt: TGTGCCAGCAGCGATTATTCCGGGACAGACAATAGCGCTTTGTTTTTT

j_call: TRBJ2-1
clone_size: NA
d_call: NA
v_call: TRBV12-3/TRBV12-4
cdr3_aa: CASSGPDNEQFF
cdr3_nt: TGTGCCAGCAGCGGGCCGGACAATGAGCAGTTCTTC

j_call: TRBJ2-7
clone_size: many
d_call: NA
v_call: TRBV3-1
cdr3_aa: CASSQDSTGEVEQYF
cdr3_nt: TGTGCCAGCAGCCAAGATTCAACGGGAGAGGTCGAGCAGTACTTC

j_call: TRBJ2-3
clone_size: NA
d_call: NA
v_call: TRBV5-6
cdr3_aa: CASSLGVHTQYF
cdr3_nt: TGTGCCAGCAGCTTGGGCGTTCATACGCAGTATTTT

j_call: TRBJ2-2
clone_size: NA
d_call: NA
v_call: TRBV6-5
cdr3_aa: CASSYPALRGELFF
cdr3_nt: TGTGCCAGCAGTTACCCGGCTCTACGCGGGGAGCTGTTTTTT

j_call: TRBJ2-7
clone_size: NA
d_call: TRBD2
v_call: TRBV6-1
cdr3_aa: CASSSLAGVFYEQYF
cdr3_nt: TGTGCCAGCAGTTCACTAGCGGGAGTATTCTACGAGCAGTACTTC

j_call: TRBJ2-5
clone_size: many
d_call: NA
v_call: TRBV27
cdr3_aa: CASSFVGRSETQYF
cdr3_nt: TGTGCCAGCAGTTTCGTTGGGAGATCAGAGACCCAGTACTTC

j_call: TRBJ2-1
clone_size: NA
d_call: NA
v_call: TRBV29-1
cdr3_aa: CSVDLKGTNEQFF
cdr3_nt: TGCAGCGTTGATCTAAAAGGCACCAATGAGCAGTTCTTC

j_call: TRBJ2-6
clone_size: NA
d_call: NA
v_call: TRBV11-2
cdr3_aa: CASSLDAGVASGANVLTF
cdr3_nt: TGTGCCAGCAGCTTAGATGCAGGGGTGGCCTCTGGGGCCAACGTCCTGACTTTC

j_call: TRBJ1-1
clone_size: NA
d_call: NA
v_call: TRBV10-3
cdr3_aa: CAISEPTLSREEAFF
cdr3_nt: TGTGCCATCAGTGAGCCAACCTTGTCCCGGGAGGAAGCTTTCTTT

j_call: TRBJ2-1
clone_size: few
d_call: TRBD1
v_call: TRBV25-1
cdr3_aa: CASLEGTEYNEQFF
cdr3_nt: TGTGCCAGCCTAGAGGGGACAGAGTACAATGAGCAGTTCTTC

j_call: TRBJ1-2
clone_size: many
d_call: NA
v_call: TRBV7-4
cdr3_aa: CASSCGEYGYTF
cdr3_nt: TGTGCCAGCAGTTGTGGGGAATATGGCTACACCTTC

j_call: TRBJ2-5
clone_size: few
d_call: TRBD2
v_call: TRBV29-1
cdr3_aa: CSIDRGGGETQYF
cdr3_nt: TGCAGCATAGACCGGGGGGGTGGAGAGACCCAGTACTTC

j_call: TRBJ2-7
clone_size: many
d_call: NA
v_call: TRBV6-1
cdr3_aa: CASNPGAGVDEQYF
cdr3_nt: TGTGCCAGCAACCCCGGGGCCGGGGTTGACGAGCAGTACTTC

j_call: TRBJ1-6
clone_size: once
d_call: NA
v_call: TRBV14
cdr3_aa: CASSQVGPTAPLHF
cdr3_nt: TGTGCCAGCAGCCAAGTTGGCCCGACGGCACCCCTCCACTTT

j_call: TRBJ1-1
clone_size: many
d_call: NA
v_call: TRBV5-1
cdr3_aa: CASSLDSYNTEAFF
cdr3_nt: TGCGCCAGCAGCTTGGACAGCTATAACACTGAAGCTTTCTTT

j_call: TRBJ1-3
clone_size: few
d_call: NA
v_call: TRBV4-1
cdr3_aa: CASSQDPGGRGNTIYF
cdr3_nt: TGCGCCAGCAGCCAAGACCCGGGAGGGAGGGGAAACACCATATATTTT

j_call: TRBJ2-3
clone_size: NA
d_call: TRBD2
v_call: TRBV4-3
cdr3_aa: CASSPRLVAGAGDTQYF
cdr3_nt: TGCGCCAGCAGCCCGCGATTGGTAGCGGGAGCTGGAGATACGCAGTATTTT

j_call: TRBJ1-2
clone_size: NA
d_call: NA
v_call: TRBV30
cdr3_aa: CAWIAETGRGGYGYTF
cdr3_nt: TGTGCCTGGATTGCGGAGACAGGTCGAGGGGGGTATGGCTACACCTTC

j_call: TRBJ2-7
clone_size: many
d_call: TRBD1
v_call: TRBV19
cdr3_aa: CASSHRDREDYEQYF
cdr3_nt: TGTGCCAGTAGTCACCGGGACAGAGAAGACTACGAGCAGTACTTC

j_call: TRBJ2-3
clone_size: NA
d_call: NA
v_call: TRBV2
cdr3_aa: CASSQTGGSTDTQCF
cdr3_nt: TGTGCCAGCAGTCAGACCGGGGGCAGCACAGATACGCAGTGTTTT

j_call: TRBJ2-7
clone_size: NA
d_call: NA
v_call: TRBV30
cdr3_aa: CAWSRGGARGEFYEQYF
cdr3_nt: TGTGCCTGGAGTAGGGGAGGAGCGAGGGGGGAGTTCTACGAGCAGTACTTC

j_call: TRBJ2-7
clone_size: many
d_call: NA
v_call: TRBV7-2
cdr3_aa: CASSLEVTVEQYF
cdr3_nt: TGTGCCAGCAGCTTAGAAGTAACAGTCGAGCAGTACTTC

j_call: TRBJ1-1
clone_size: many
d_call: TRBD1
v_call: TRBV30
cdr3_aa: CAWRPRGPVAFF
cdr3_nt: TGTGCCTGGAGACCCAGGGGGCCTGTGGCTTTCTTT

j_call: TRBJ1-2
clone_size: many
d_call: TRBD1
v_call: TRBV12-3/TRBV12-4
cdr3_aa: CASSRDRENYGYTF
cdr3_nt: TGTGCCAGCAGTAGGGACAGGGAGAACTATGGCTACACCTTC

j_call: TRBJ1-1
clone_size: many
d_call: TRBD1
v_call: TRBV18
cdr3_aa: CASSPLGQGTEAFF
cdr3_nt: TGTGCCAGCTCACCACTCGGACAGGGCACTGAAGCTTTCTTT

j_call: TRBJ2-2
clone_size: many
d_call: NA
v_call: TRBV6-1
cdr3_aa: CASSHGPNTYTGELFF
cdr3_nt: TGTGCCAGCAGTCACGGACCCAACACATACACCGGGGAGCTGTTTTTT

j_call: TRBJ1-1
clone_size: many
d_call: NA
v_call: TRBV27
cdr3_aa: CASSLGGRYTEAFF
cdr3_nt: TGTGCCAGCAGTTTAGGGGGGCGGTACACTGAAGCTTTCTTT

j_call: TRBJ1-1
clone_size: once
d_call: NA
v_call: TRBV19
cdr3_aa: CASSLLDRETEAFF
cdr3_nt: TGTGCCAGTAGTCTCCTAGACCGAGAGACTGAAGCTTTCTTT

j_call: TRBJ2-7
clone_size: many
d_call: TRBD1
v_call: TRBV20-1
cdr3_aa: CSARDSQTGDYEQYF
cdr3_nt: TGCAGTGCTAGAGACTCACAAACAGGGGACTACGAGCAGTACTTC

j_call: TRBJ1-6
clone_size: many
d_call: NA
v_call: TRBV6-1
cdr3_aa: CASSSGSYNSPLHF
cdr3_nt: TGTGCCAGCAGTTCAGGATCTTATAATTCACCCCTCCACTTT

j_call: TRBJ2-3
clone_size: many
d_call: TRBD2
v_call: TRBV7-8
cdr3_aa: CASSPSSGSADTQYF
cdr3_nt: TGTGCCAGCAGCCCTAGTAGCGGGAGTGCCGATACGCAGTATTTT

j_call: TRBJ2-2
clone_size: NA
d_call: TRBD1
v_call: TRBV20-1
cdr3_aa: CSASSPGQGAAGELFF
cdr3_nt: TGCAGTGCTAGTTCCCCGGGACAGGGGGCCGCCGGGGAGCTGTTTTTT

j_call: TRBJ2-2
clone_size: NA
d_call: TRBD2
v_call: TRBV19
cdr3_aa: CASSPYPPALAGGRVGELFF
cdr3_nt: TGTGCCAGCAGCCCGTATCCCCCCGCCCTGGCGGGAGGGAGGGTCGGGGAGCTGTTTTTT

j_call: TRBJ2-3
clone_size: NA
d_call: NA
v_call: TRBV20-1
cdr3_aa: CSARDLTGAVDTQYF
cdr3_nt: TGCAGTGCTAGAGATCTGACGGGAGCGGTAGATACGCAGTATTTT

j_call: TRBJ1-1
clone_size: NA
d_call: NA
v_call: TRBV3-1
cdr3_aa: CASSQIFMAMNTEAFF
cdr3_nt: TGTGCCAGCAGCCAAATTTTTATGGCAATGAACACTGAAGCTTTCTTT

j_call: TRBJ2-7
clone_size: many
d_call: TRBD2
v_call: TRBV6-5
cdr3_aa: CASSYSSGAMDEQYF
cdr3_nt: TGTGCCAGCAGTTACTCGAGCGGGGCCATGGACGAGCAGTACTTC

j_call: TRBJ1-2
clone_size: many
d_call: NA
v_call: TRBV12-3/TRBV12-4
cdr3_aa: CASSSAGSGRYYGYTF
cdr3_nt: TGTGCCAGCAGCTCTGCTGGCTCAGGGCGGTACTATGGCTACACCTTC

j_call: TRBJ2-5
clone_size: many
d_call: TRBD1
v_call: TRBV12-3/TRBV12-4
cdr3_aa: CASSLGGTGGETQYF
cdr3_nt: TGTGCCAGCAGTTTAGGCGGTACAGGGGGCGAGACCCAGTACTTC

j_call: TRBJ2-7
clone_size: NA
d_call: NA
v_call: TRBV20-1
cdr3_aa: CSTLGQVGDYEQYF
cdr3_nt: TGCAGTACTCTAGGACAAGTTGGAGACTACGAGCAGTACTTC

j_call: TRBJ2-7
clone_size: few
d_call: TRBD1
v_call: TRBV4-3
cdr3_aa: CASSQARDSIYEQYF
cdr3_nt: TGCGCCAGCAGCCAAGCCCGGGACAGTATCTACGAGCAGTACTTC

j_call: TRBJ2-7
clone_size: NA
d_call: TRBD2
v_call: TRBV7-2
cdr3_aa: CASSSLAGGPQHEQYF
cdr3_nt: TGTGCCAGCAGCTCCCTAGCGGGAGGGCCCCAGCACGAGCAGTACTTC

j_call: TRBJ1-2
clone_size: many
d_call: TRBD1
v_call: TRBV2
cdr3_aa: CASSGQGLIAYGYTF
cdr3_nt: TGTGCCAGCAGTGGACAGGGCTTAATTGCCTATGGCTACACCTTC

j_call: TRBJ1-5
clone_size: few
d_call: NA
v_call: TRBV3-1
cdr3_aa: CASSQESSNQPQHF
cdr3_nt: TGTGCCAGCAGCCAAGAAAGTAGCAATCAGCCCCAGCATTTT

j_call: TRBJ2-4
clone_size: many
d_call: NA
v_call: TRBV5-5
cdr3_aa: CASSSPQGTKNIQYF
cdr3_nt: TGTGCCAGCAGCTCCCCCCAGGGGACCAAAAACATTCAGTACTTC

j_call: TRBJ1-2
clone_size: few
d_call: NA
v_call: TRBV12-3/TRBV12-4
cdr3_aa: CASRVGASRGYTF
cdr3_nt: TGTGCCAGCAGGGTGGGGGCCTCTCGGGGCTACACCTTC